This T cell receptor (beta chain) was observed in a study of human T cells and chemical hapten exposure. About the study: Diphenylcyclopropenone, dosed weekly to the scalp, was given to patients throughout the roughly 24-week study. Small discrepancies in pooled library volume mainly accounted for the varying TCR yields per sample.

The germline V gene has CDR1 KGHDR and CDR2 SFDVKD. This CDR3 comprises 14 residues. Trimming stripped 3 bases from V and 6 bases from J, with 12 bases between. MiXCR was run by TCRdb on the RACE reads, yielding one entry per CDR3 protein. The data show about 80,000 distinct CDR3 sequences, 12% to 15% seen once. There are many counts of this clonotype. The time point was: pre-sensitization, week 0. Treatment: therapeutic diphenylcyclopropenone sensitization with weekly scalp DPC. The V call is TRBV24-1, the J call TRBJ2-3, with a tentative D call TRBD1 (6 bases). The source is a woman aged 50 to 65 with alopecia areata. Some clones in this sample may be carry-over from other donors' samples. This specimen consisted of whole blood, obtained in connection with sensitization to the hapten diphenylcyclopropenone (DPC). CDR3 coding DNA: TGTGCCACCAGTGATACCAACAGGGCGGATACGCAGTATTTT. This encodes CATSDTNRADTQYF.